The 21 T cell receptor beta chains reported below all come from one sample, sequenced in a study of PD-1 blockade in classical Hodgkin lymphoma. TCRdb's table, derived via immunoSEQ multiplex PCR, lists solely in-frame clones and lacks some. The data show about 10,000 clones, with about 90% seen just once and roughly an eighth held by the top ten. Every patient relapsed after autologous stem cell transplantation, and brentuximab vedotin exposure varied. Here the sequenced sample was peripheral blood mononuclear cells (PBMCs), taken at baseline. Source of these receptors: a human donor with classical Hodgkin lymphoma.

V gene TRBV7-9 combines with J gene TRBJ2-2, with 16 bases aligning to TRBD2. The CDR3 extends over 18 amino acids. Germline CDR1 reads SEHNR; CDR2 reads FQNEAQ (reference sequence). The junction had 7 bases not matched to a gene; V was cut back by 5 bases and J by 4 bases. The CDR3 region has the DNA TGTGCCAGCAGCCACGGGACTAGCGGGAGGGAGATCACCGGGGAGCTGTTTTTT. Its protein product is CASSHGTSGREITGELFF.

This clone has a single count. Other DNA sequences within the sample encode an identical CDR3. This chain links TRBV19 with TRBJ2-1; D is uncertain. Germline CDR1 and CDR2: LNHDA and SQIVND (reference sequence). The CDR3 covers 12 residues. The germline V and J ends were trimmed by 5 bases and 3 bases, with 5 bases remaining between them. CDR3 nucleotides: TGTGCCAGTAGTCCCAGCTACAATGAGCAGTTCTTC. It is translated as CASSPSYNEQFF.

The chain has TRBV5-1 and TRBJ1-5; D possibly corresponds to TRBD1 (5 bases). This CDR3 comprises 17 residues. Trimming cost V 0 bases and J 6 bases, with 19 bases left between them. The V gene's germline CDR1 is SGHRS and CDR2 YFSETQ. The chain's CDR3 is CASSLGPIGGMGQPQHF. CDR3 sequence (DNA): TGCGCCAGCAGCTTGGGGCCCATTGGGGGGATGGGTCAGCCCCAGCATTTT.

CDR3 sequence: CASSLEGASQPQHF. Written as DNA, the CDR3 is TGCGCCAGCAGCTTAGAAGGCGCCTCCCAGCCCCAGCATTTT. The chain is built from TRBV5-1 and TRBJ1-5; D remains unclear. Looked up from germline, CDR1 is SGHRS and CDR2 is YFSETQ. V was pared by 2 bases and J by 7 bases, with 13 bases between. The length of the CDR3 is 14 residues.

V and J are TRBV9 and TRBJ2-3, with 8 bases identical to TRBD2. Per germline, CDR1 SGDLS and CDR2 YYNGEE. V dropped 0 bases and J dropped 7; count of bases not matched to a gene: 7. CDR3 length: 15 residues. Written as DNA, the CDR3 is TGTGCCAGCAGCGTAGGAACGGGAGGGATTTATACGCAGTATTTT. It encodes CASSVGTGGIYTQYF.

The chain couples TRBV12-5 to TRBJ2-2, with D perhaps being TRBD1 or TRBD2 (5 bases each). Between the trimmed V and J ends, which lost 3 bases and 4 bases, there was a span of 9 bases. Germline V gene data show CDR1 as LGHNT and CDR2 as FRNRAP. This CDR3 is 14 amino acids long. CDR3 protein: CASGFSGSTGELFF. For the CDR3, the DNA is TGTGCTAGTGGTTTCTCAGGGAGCACCGGGGAGCTGTTTTTT.

This rearrangement joins TRBV28 to TRBJ1-5; D is ambiguous. With 6 bases removed from V and 1 base from J, the gap between germline ends came to 13 bases. The CDR3 is 15 amino acids. CDR1 is MDHEN and CDR2 is SYDVKM in the germline V gene. The CDR3 protein is CASRGRVISNQPQHF. The CDR3 DNA is TGTGCCAGCAGGGGTCGAGTAATAAGCAATCAGCCCCAGCATTTT.

This chain connects TRBV4-2 to TRBJ1-1; no clear D gene. This CDR3 region has 13 residues. CDR1 and CDR2 from the germline V gene are LGHNA and YNFKEQ. V lost 5 bases and J 1 base, leaving 8 bases between the germline ends. CDR3 nucleotides: TGTGCCAGCAGCTTCCATGGGAACACTGAAGCTTTCTTT. As protein: CASSFHGNTEAFF.

The genes are TRBV6-1 and TRBJ2-7; D possibly corresponds to TRBD1 (6 bases). CDR3 length: 14 residues. Germline V gene sequence: CDR1 MNHNS, CDR2 SASEGT. The V and J ends lost 2 bases and 4 bases respectively, with 12 bases between them. In nucleotides, the CDR3 is TGTGCCAGCAGTGAACCTGGGGGCAAGTACGAGCAGTACTTC. Translation: CASSEPGGKYEQYF.

This chain uses TRBV27 with TRBJ2-5, with TRBD2 identical over 9 bases. Trimming at V came to 2 bases and at J to 3 bases, leaving 4 bases not matched to a gene. CDR1 is MNHEY, CDR2 SMNVEV, per germline (reference sequence). This CDR3 has 15 amino acids. DNA for the CDR3: TGTGCCAGCAGTTTAGCGGGAGGGGTAGAAGAGACCCAGTACTTC. Protein: CASSLAGGVEETQYF.

The chain has TRBV11-3 and TRBJ2-1, with D tentatively TRBD2 (6 bases). The CDR3 consists of 14 residues. Germline loops: CDR1 SGHNT, CDR2 YENEEA. The V gene lost 2 bases and the J gene lost 7 bases, with 12 bases spanning the gap. This CDR3 is CASSLSFRGNEQFF. The CDR3 bases are TGTGCCAGCAGCTTAAGCTTCCGGGGGAATGAGCAGTTCTTC. Full variable domain (rest looked up from reference TRBV11-3 and TRBJ2-1): EAGVVQSPRYKIIEKKQPVAFWCNPISGHNTLYWYLQNLGQGPELLIRYENEEAVDDSQLPKDRFSAERLKGVDSTLKIQPAELGDSAVYLCASSLSFRGNEQFFGPGTRLTVL.

V gene TRBV10-3 combines with J gene TRBJ2-2; TRBD1 matches 8 bases. This CDR3 region has 14 residues. Unmatched junction bases numbered 5, after V lost 10 bases and J lost 1 base. Germline CDR1 reads ENHRY; CDR2 reads SYGVKD. CDR3 protein: CATDDRGNTGELFF. In nucleotides, the CDR3 is TGTGCCACCGATGACAGGGGGAACACCGGGGAGCTGTTTTTT.

The rearrangement uses TRBV7-9 and TRBJ2-5; 7 positions match TRBD2. Germline CDR1 is SEHNR and CDR2 is FQNEAQ (reference sequence). The CDR3 consists of 15 residues. V shed 1 base and J 4 bases; nucleotides not matched to a gene: 6. The CDR3 region has the DNA TGTGCCAGCAGCTTAGGAGCGGGGCCGGGAGAGACCCAGTACTTC. The encoded protein is CASSLGAGPGETQYF.

The V call is TRBV7-3, the J call TRBJ2-7; D gene uncertain. V lost 5 bases to trimming and J lost 0 bases, with 14 bases between them. CDR1 and CDR2 (germline): SGHTA, FQGTGA. The CDR3 covers 15 residues. CDR3 in DNA: TGTGCCAGCAGCCCCGGCAGGTTGGGCTCCTACGAGCAGTACTTC. Its translation is CASSPGRLGSYEQYF.

The CDR3 is CASSGARREKLFF. The CDR3 DNA sequence: TGTGCCAGCAGCGGGGCCAGAAGAGAAAAACTGTTTTTT. The genes are TRBV25-1 and TRBJ1-4; the D gene is possibly TRBD1 (5 bases). The CDR3 runs 13 residues. Germline V lookup: CDR1 MGHDK, CDR2 SYGVNS. With 6 bases removed from V and 8 bases from J, the gap between germline ends came to 13 bases.

The chain couples TRBV9 to TRBJ1-6; 9 nucleotides agree with TRBD1. CDR1 and CDR2 from the germline V gene are SGDLS and YYNGEE. This CDR3 region has 14 residues. After removal of 3 bases from V and 6 bases from J, the junction contained 1 base not matched to a gene. CDR3 nucleotide sequence: TGTGCCAGCAGCGGGGGACAGGGTAATTCACCCCTCCACTTT. This translates into CASSGGQGNSPLHF.

CDR3 DNA sequence: TGTGCCAGCTCCCCCTTGCACCAAGAGACCCAGTACTTC. This translates into CASSPLHQETQYF. The rearrangement uses TRBV18 and TRBJ2-5, with D uncertain. Trimming cost V 6 bases and J 0 bases, with 8 bases left between them. This CDR3 spans 13 amino acids. CDR1 and CDR2 from the germline V gene are KGHSH and LQKENI.

This chain uses TRBV9 with TRBJ2-2, with D maybe TRBD2 (6 bases). With 0 bases removed from V and 1 base from J, the gap between germline ends came to 7 bases. The CDR3 is 15 residues long. CDR1 and CDR2 (germline): SGDLS, YYNGEE. The CDR3 DNA reads as TGTGCCAGCAGCGTAGGGGGACTGAACACCGGGGAGCTGTTTTTT. This encodes CASSVGGLNTGELFF.

V usage is TRBV19 and J usage is TRBJ2-7, with 7 nucleotides matching TRBD2. The germline gives CDR1 LNHDA, CDR2 SQIVND (reference sequence). CDR3 length equals 14 residues. The trim removed 5 bases at V and 6 bases at J, leaving 10 bases unmatched. DNA for the CDR3: TGTGCCAGTAGTTCCGCCGGGACTACCCGCGAGCAGTACTTC. Its protein product is CASSSAGTTREQYF.

In its sample, this clone was seen once. The chain is built from TRBV6-1 and TRBJ2-3, with D unresolved. Trimming shortened V by 1 base and J by 0 bases, and 8 bases separated the two germline ends. This CDR3 region has 15 residues. Germline V gene lookup returns CDR1 MNHNS and CDR2 SASEGT. In DNA, the CDR3 is TGTGCCAGCAGTGAAGTCCTCTCCAGCACAGATACGCAGTATTTT. Protein product: CASSEVLSSTDTQYF.

V and J are TRBV6-6 and TRBJ1-4; D is unresolved. CDR1 and CDR2 (germline): MNHNY, SVGAGI (reference sequence). This CDR3 contains 13 residues. Trimming left V 6 bases short and J 0 bases short, with 5 bases between. DNA for the CDR3: TGTGCCAGCAGAGAACCAACTAATGAAAAACTGTTTTTT. Its protein is CASREPTNEKLFF.